These T cell receptor beta chains were read from a single sample in a study of cytomegalovirus exposure and HLA in healthy donors. Using immunoSEQ multiplex PCR, the repertoire was profiled, and TCRdb retains in-frame clones only, with some absent. Recorded here are 100,000 to 150,000 clones; the top ten clones represent less than 3%. Sample: PBMCs. The receptors stem from a man aged 30-40 years in good health and CMV-seronegative. Each CDR3 is given without its conserved first and last residue.

TRBV29-1 | SVDPFSGSNGEQF
TRBV5-6 | ASSVGQGAPNQPQH
TRBV5-6 | ASSLSLQETQY
TRBV13 | ASSFGGRGRNEQF
TRBV18 | ASSRGQFQH
TRBV7-3 | ASSRTGTPSYT
TRBV14 | ASSPRYTGELF
TRBV2 | ASRKSWTGANYGYT
TRBV4-1 | ASSPGPGLAGNEQF
TRBV7-9 | AIPGQGAQTSGNTIY
TRBV2 | ASRPDVKPGGTEAF
TRBV2 | ASRKGDREREQY
TRBV19 | ASDSARVNTEAF
TRBV6-1 | ASSETFGQGTWSDTQY
TRBV7-8 | ASSLAAENQPQH